These 28 T cell receptor beta chains were sequenced from one sample in a study of blood T cells in healthy people across ages. A second PCR, run for about 7 to 11 cycles, used a sample-barcoded 5' primer plus a J-beta primer mix. TCRdb called the 5' RACE reads again in MiXCR, with one record for every CDR3 protein. The sample gives approximately 2,000,000 distinct CDR3 sequences, more than 35% of which show up once; 20% to 25% is in the top ten. The sequencing sample was made of blood. The source of these receptors is a human donor in good health.

The chain employs TRBV10-3 and TRBJ2-2; the D is unclear. The V gene lost 3 bases and the J gene lost 5 bases, with 13 bases spanning the gap. The germline gives CDR1 ENHRY, CDR2 SYGVKD. The CDR3 runs 15 residues. In DNA, the CDR3 is TGTGCCATCAGTGACGCTCGGACGCGTACCGGGGAGCTGTTTTTT. Its protein product is CAISDARTRTGELFF.

This clonotype was detected a few times. The J gene is TRBJ2-4, the V gene TRBV20-1; 8 bases align to TRBD1. The J call is doubtful: the DNA matches TRBJ2-5 better. The germline V gene has CDR1 DFQATT and CDR2 SNEGSKA (reference sequence). This CDR3 is 14 amino acids long. The CDR3 loop reads CSAADRVWRETQYF. In DNA form, the CDR3 reads TGCAGTGCCGCGGACAGGGTATGGAGAGAGACCCAGTACTTC.

This sequence joins TRBV27 and TRBJ2-3; D possibly corresponds to TRBD1 (5 bases). The CDR3 sequence is 16 residues long. V was cut by 1 base and J by 0 bases, with 11 bases left in between. The germline V gene has CDR1 MNHEY and CDR2 SMNVEV (reference sequence). In DNA, the CDR3 is TGTGCCAGCAGTTTATTTCAGGGCTCCAGCACAGATACGCAGTATTTT. Its translation: CASSLFQGSSTDTQYF.

The V gene is TRBV28, the J gene TRBJ2-4; D unresolved. The length of the CDR3 is 11 residues. Between the trimmed V and J ends, which lost 5 bases and 13 bases, there was a span of 12 bases. Germline CDR1 MDHEN, CDR2 SYDVKM. Here the CDR3 DNA reads TGTGCCAGCAGTACCCAGGAGATCCAGTACTTC. Its translation is CASSTQEIQYF.

The gene calls are TRBV20-1 and TRBJ2-7, with D hard to call. Germline V gene data show CDR1 as DFQATT and CDR2 as SNEGSKA (reference sequence). V dropped 0 bases and J dropped 3 bases, with 12 bases sitting between them. This CDR3 is 14 amino acids long. The CDR3 coding sequence is TGCAGTGCTAGAGAAGGGCGTTCAATCTACGAGCAGTACTTC. Its translation: CSAREGRSIYEQYF.

The rearrangement links TRBV7-9 to TRBJ1-4; 8 positions match TRBD1. Germline CDR1 is SEHNR and CDR2 is FQNEAQ (reference sequence). The CDR3 totals 13 residues. V shed 4 bases, J shed 7 bases, and the junction held 2 bases outside the gene matches. The CDR3 bases are TGTGCCAGCAGCTACGGACAGGGTGAAAAACTGTTTTTT. This translates into CASSYGQGEKLFF.

The table lists this clonotype with many counts. The chain has TRBV4-2 and TRBJ2-7; 9 nucleotides line up with TRBD1. The CDR3 sequence is 20 residues long. Germline V gene lookup returns CDR1 LGHNA and CDR2 YNFKEQ. Trimming at V came to 1 base and at J to 3 bases, leaving 19 bases not matched to a gene. The CDR3 DNA reads TGTGCCAGCAGCCAAGCGACATTTAACAGGGGGCAGAGTCGTGTCTACGAGCAGTACTTC. As protein: CASSQATFNRGQSRVYEQYF.

This clonotype came up a few times. The rearrangement joins TRBV18 to TRBJ2-1, with D unclear. The length of the CDR3 is 12 residues. The germline gives CDR1 KGHSH, CDR2 LQKENI. The germline V and J ends were trimmed by 6 bases and 6 bases, with 9 bases remaining between them. The CDR3 protein is CASSVPPNEQFF. DNA of the CDR3: TGTGCCAGCTCGGTCCCTCCCAATGAGCAGTTCTTC.

This clonotype was counted ten times or more. This chain connects TRBV7-8 to TRBJ2-1, with TRBD2 identical over 10 bases. V lost 2 bases to trimming and J lost 0 bases; unmatched junction nucleotides: 4. The CDR3 length is 17 residues. CDR1 is SGHVS, CDR2 FQNEAQ, per germline. This chain's CDR3 is CASSLLAGGSSYNEQFF. DNA of the CDR3: TGTGCCAGCAGCTTATTAGCGGGGGGTAGCTCCTACAATGAGCAGTTCTTC.

The rearrangement links TRBV7-9 to TRBJ2-7; tentative D call: TRBD1 (6 bases). Trimming took off 1 base at V and 7 bases at J, with 14 bases between the two ends. Germline CDR1 is SEHNR and CDR2 is FQNEAQ (reference sequence). The CDR3 consists of 14 residues. CDR3: CASSLGGLPFEQYF. The DNA of the CDR3 is TGTGCCAGCAGCTTAGGGGGGCTCCCTTTTGAGCAGTACTTC.

V usage is TRBV5-6 and J usage is TRBJ2-7; D unclear. This CDR3 region has 15 residues. Trimming pared 5 bases from V and 0 bases from J, leaving 15 bases between. Germline V gene lookup returns CDR1 SGHDT and CDR2 YYEEEE. The DNA of the CDR3 is TGTGCCAGCAGGAGATTACTAAACGACTCCTACGAGCAGTACTTC. Translating gives CASRRLLNDSYEQYF.

This clonotype was seen repeatedly, ten times or more. V gene TRBV27 combines with J gene TRBJ2-1; TRBD2 matches 8 bases. The CDR3 loop spans 14 amino acids. CDR1 and CDR2 (germline): MNHEY, SMNVEV (reference sequence). V lost 3 bases and J lost 2; bases outside the gene matches: 0. Written as DNA, the CDR3 is TGTGCCAGCAGTTTGCGGGGGGCCTACAATGAGCAGTTCTTC. Translated: CASSLRGAYNEQFF.

The CDR3 here is CATSRDRGAYEQYF. The DNA of the CDR3 is TGTGCCACCAGCAGGGACAGGGGTGCCTACGAGCAGTACTTC. V usage is TRBV15 and J usage is TRBJ2-7, with 9 bases matching TRBD1. V lost 3 bases to trimming and J lost 2 bases; unmatched junction nucleotides: 2. The germline V gene encodes CDR1 LNHNV and CDR2 YYDKDF (reference sequence). There are 14 residues in the CDR3.

This chain links TRBV5-5 with TRBJ2-3; 11 nucleotides align to TRBD2. Germline values: CDR1 SGHKS, CDR2 YYEKEE (reference sequence). Trimming cost V 4 bases and J 2 bases; bases outside gene matches: 9. CDR3 length equals 17 residues. The CDR3 reads CASSLFRLAGLTDTQYF. In DNA, the CDR3 is TGTGCCAGCAGCCTCTTTAGACTAGCGGGGCTCACAGATACGCAGTATTTT.

The chain links TRBV10-3 to TRBJ1-5, with 10 bases lining up with TRBD1. This CDR3 has 15 residues. Germline assignment: CDR1 ENHRY and CDR2 SYGVKD. The trim removed 5 bases at V and 7 bases at J, leaving 8 bases unmatched. The DNA for the CDR3 is TGTGCCATCAGTAAGGACAGGGGGAAAGGGCAGCCCCAGCATTTT. This encodes CAISKDRGKGQPQHF.

The rearrangement uses TRBV7-9 and TRBJ1-2; possibly TRBD1 for D (6 bases). There are 13 residues in the CDR3. Germline V gene lookup returns CDR1 SEHNR and CDR2 FQNEAQ (reference sequence). With 5 bases removed from V and 4 bases from J, the gap between germline ends came to 11 bases. The CDR3 protein is CASSGTPVYGYTF. The DNA for the CDR3 is TGTGCCAGCAGCGGGACACCAGTCTATGGCTACACCTTC.

This clonotype has just a few counts. This chain connects TRBV9 to TRBJ2-4; 7 positions match TRBD2. The J call is in doubt because the DNA end fits TRBJ2-5 better. This CDR3 is 13 amino acids long. Germline V gives CDR1 SGDLS, CDR2 YYNGEE. The CDR3 here is CASSARLAETQYF. In nucleotides, the CDR3 is TGTGCCAGCAGCGCCAGACTAGCAGAGACCCAGTACTTC.

J is TRBJ1-2 and V is TRBV24-1, with D tentatively TRBD1 (6 bases). The germline V and J ends were trimmed by 4 bases and 2 bases, with 13 bases remaining between them. The CDR3 sequence is 15 residues long. Germline CDR1 and CDR2: KGHDR and SFDVKD. The CDR3 spells CATSESQGVNYGYTF. The CDR3 DNA reads TGTGCCACCAGTGAATCACAGGGTGTGAACTATGGCTACACCTTC.

This clonotype was detected a few times. The CDR3 nucleotides are TGCGCCAGCGAGGGAGTGGAGGGCCACGAGCAGTACTTC. It codes for CASEGVEGHEQYF. V usage is TRBV5-1 and J usage is TRBJ2-5; weak D call: TRBD2 (6 bases). TRBJ2-7 matches the DNA end more closely, so the J call is doubtful. This CDR3 is 13 amino acids long. Germline V lookup: CDR1 SGHRS, CDR2 YFSETQ.

This clonotype was detected only a few times. In DNA, the CDR3 is TGTGCCAGCAGATCGAACAGGGGAAGCGAGCAGTACTTC. Translated, it gives CASRSNRGSEQYF. The chain uses TRBV7-9 and TRBJ2-7, with TRBD1 identical over 7 bases. CDR3 size: 13 residues. V lost 6 bases, J lost 6 bases, and 8 bases stayed unmatched. The V gene's germline CDR1 is SEHNR and CDR2 FQNEAQ (reference sequence).

The gene calls are TRBV29-1 and TRBJ2-7, with a weak D call TRBD1 (6 bases). Germline V CDR1 and CDR2: SQVTM, ANQGSEA. The V end was cut by 4 bases, the J end by 3 bases, with 10 bases between. CDR3 length: 12 residues. The CDR3 DNA reads TGCAGCGTTGCGTGGGACAACTACGAGCAGTACTTC. Translated: CSVAWDNYEQYF.

This clonotype was counted only a few times. The genes are TRBV18 and TRBJ2-3; 8 bases line up with TRBD1. The CDR3 length is 16 residues. The trim removed 4 bases at V and 2 bases at J, leaving 8 bases unmatched. CDR1 and CDR2 from the germline V gene are KGHSH and LQKENI. This chain's CDR3 is CASSLAGQGNTDTQYF. The CDR3 coding sequence is TGTGCCAGCTCACTCGCCGGACAGGGTAACACAGATACGCAGTATTTT.

The V gene is TRBV2, the J gene TRBJ2-5, with 7 bases identical to TRBD1. This CDR3 has 18 residues. V dropped 0 bases and J dropped 2; count of bases not matched to a gene: 12. The germline V gene has CDR1 SNHLY and CDR2 FYNNEI. The CDR3 DNA is TGTGCCAGCAGTGAAGCGCTTCTCGGGCAGGGGGATCAAGAGACCCAGTACTTC. This translates into CASSEALLGQGDQETQYF.

This clonotype was detected only a few times. The V and J genes are TRBV20-1 and TRBJ1-2; 12 nucleotides line up with TRBD1. The CDR3 has 12 amino acids. CDR1 and CDR2 (germline): DFQATT, SNEGSKA (reference sequence). Trimming removed 6 bases from V and 7 bases from J; junction bases left unmatched: 3. CDR3 region: CSAQGQGAGYTF. The CDR3 DNA follows: TGCAGTGCCCAGGGACAGGGGGCTGGCTACACCTTC.

The chain employs TRBV2 and TRBJ2-6; 7 nucleotides align to TRBD2. Germline CDR1 reads SNHLY; CDR2 reads FYNNEI. This CDR3 is 16 amino acids long. The ends lost 8 bases at V and 3 bases at J; junction bases unmatched: 10. In DNA form, the CDR3 reads TGTGCCAGCCGGTCGGAGCGGGACTTTGGGGCCAACGTCCTGACTTTC. Translated, it gives CASRSERDFGANVLTF. Using reference TRBV2 and TRBJ2-6 for the parts outside the CDR3, the full variable domain is EPEVTQTPSHQVTQMGQEVILRCVPISNHLYFYWYRQILGQKVEFLVSFYNNEISEKSEIFDDQFSVERPDGSNFTLKIRSTKLEDSAMYFCASRSERDFGANVLTFGAGSRLTVL.

This chain joins TRBV6-6 and TRBJ1-4; tentatively, D is TRBD1 (6 bases). The CDR3 is 12 residues long. Deletions cut 8 bases from V and 8 bases from J, with 12 bases between. Germline-derived CDR1 and CDR2 are MNHNY and SVGAGI (reference sequence). The CDR3 loop is CASGPGAEKLFF. CDR3 DNA sequence: TGTGCCAGCGGTCCAGGGGCCGAAAAACTGTTTTTT.

There are a few counts of this clonotype. V usage is TRBV6-2 or TRBV6-3 and J usage is TRBJ2-1, with TRBD2 matching over 13 bases. This CDR3 has 18 residues. J was trimmed by 1 base and V by 5 bases; bases with no gene match: 8. From germline, CDR1 is MNHEY and CDR2 SVGEGT. The CDR3 reads CASSALAGGSFSYNEQFF. Written as DNA, the CDR3 is TGTGCCAGCAGTGCACTAGCGGGGGGGTCATTTTCCTACAATGAGCAGTTCTTC.

In its sample, this clonotype was seen a few times. The rearrangement links TRBV29-1 to TRBJ2-5; maybe TRBD1 (6 bases). The ends were cut back, 7 bases at V and 1 base at J, with 16 bases in the middle. The CDR3 is 14 amino acids. Germline CDR1 SQVTM, CDR2 ANQGSEA. CDR3 protein: CSGAHRVAQETQYF. Written as DNA, the CDR3 is TGCAGCGGGGCTCACAGGGTAGCCCAAGAGACCCAGTACTTC. Full variable domain (missing parts from reference TRBV29-1 and TRBJ2-5): SAVISQKPSRDICQRGTSLTIQCQVDSQVTMMFWYRQQPGQSLTLIATANQGSEATYESGFVIDKFPISRPNLTFSTLTVSNMSPEDSSIYLCSGAHRVAQETQYFGPGTRLLVL.